The 12 T cell receptor beta chains listed next were all sequenced from one sample in a study of blood T cell repertoires in COVID-19. Profiled with immunoSEQ multiplex PCR; TCRdb holds only in-frame clones, not every one. The table shows more than 350,000 clones, with 85% to 90% occurring only once. Source material: PBMCs or T cells enriched from blood (not recorded which). The origin of the receptors is a man aged 18 to 29 who had recovered from COVID-19.

The chain couples TRBV9 to TRBJ2-2; TRBD1 matches at 9 bases. CDR3 length: 16 residues. Trimming took 1 base from V and 4 from J; bases not matched to a gene: 5. From germline, CDR1 is SGDLS and CDR2 YYNGEE. CDR3 bases: TGTGCCAGCAGCGTATTGGGACAGGGTCTCACCGGGGAGCTGTTTTTT. Translated: CASSVLGQGLTGELFF.

The chain uses TRBV28 and TRBJ2-3; the match to TRBD1 covers 9 bases. With 4 bases clipped from V and 6 bases from J, the junction kept 5 bases outside the gene matches. Germline V gene lookup returns CDR1 MDHEN and CDR2 SYDVKM. The CDR3 is 14 residues long. DNA of the CDR3: TGTGCCAGCAGTTCCGGGACAGGGCGCGATACGCAGTATTTT. Translation gives CASSSGTGRDTQYF.

The chain joins TRBV5-7 to TRBJ2-1; TRBD2 is a possible D gene (5 bases). TRBV5-7 is labeled an ORF, and its function is uncertain. Trimming shortened V by 10 bases and J by 4 bases, and 15 bases separated the two germline ends. This CDR3 region has 13 residues. In DNA, the CDR3 is TGTGCCGGATCAGAGGGAACATACAATGAGCAGTTCTTC. Translation gives CAGSEGTYNEQFF.

Here the CDR3 DNA reads TGTGCCAGCAGCCGAAGCGGGAGTGCCAATGAGCAGTTCTTC. Encoded protein: CASSRSGSANEQFF. The gene calls are TRBV7-3 and TRBJ2-1; 8 nucleotides match TRBD2. The CDR3 runs 14 residues. J lost 6 bases, V lost 5 bases, and 6 bases had no gene match. CDR1 and CDR2 from the germline V gene are SGHTA and FQGTGA.

The V gene is TRBV15, the J gene TRBJ2-1; tentative D call: TRBD2 (6 bases). The germline CDR1 and CDR2 sequences are LNHNV and YYDKDF (reference sequence). CDR3 length: 15 residues. V shed 0 bases and J shed 4 bases, with 10 bases lying between them. The CDR3 region has the DNA TGTGCCACCAGCAGAGATCGCGGACTATACAATGAGCAGTTCTTC. Residues: CATSRDRGLYNEQFF.

The chain uses TRBV19 and TRBJ2-2; no reliable D call. V lost 3 bases and J lost 0, with 8 bases in between. CDR3 length: 15 amino acids. Germline V gives CDR1 LNHDA, CDR2 SQIVND (reference sequence). CDR3 region: CASSIFSSNTGELFF. The CDR3 DNA reads as TGTGCCAGTAGTATCTTTAGTTCGAACACCGGGGAGCTGTTTTTT.

V gene TRBV3-1 (or the pseudogene TRBV3-2) combines with J gene TRBJ2-1; TRBD2 is a possible D gene (6 bases). Germline V gives CDR1 LGHDT, CDR2 YNNKEL (reference sequence). V lost 6 bases and J lost 2, with 29 bases in between. The CDR3 sequence is 20 residues long. CDR3 amino acids: CASRGGGGTAPWSTYNEQFF. Here the CDR3 DNA reads TGTGCCAGCAGAGGCGGCGGCGGGACGGCCCCTTGGTCGACCTACAATGAGCAGTTCTTC.

The rearrangement joins TRBV4-1 to TRBJ1-5; D possibly corresponds to TRBD1 (5 bases). Germline V gene data show CDR1 as MGHRA and CDR2 as YSYEKL. The CDR3 has 16 amino acids. The V and J ends lost 5 bases and 0 bases respectively, with 14 bases between them. This CDR3 reads CASSWREGNSNQPQHF. For the CDR3, the DNA is TGCGCCAGCAGCTGGCGGGAGGGGAATAGCAATCAGCCCCAGCATTTT.

V is TRBV7-3 and J is TRBJ2-2; TRBD1 matches 9 bases. CDR3 length equals 16 residues. The J segment lost 1 base and the V segment lost 1 base, leaving 1 base of the junction unmatched. Germline V gene sequence: CDR1 SGHTA, CDR2 FQGTGA. CDR3 loop: CASSLRDRENTGELFF. The CDR3 nucleotides read TGTGCCAGCAGCTTAAGGGACAGGGAGAACACCGGGGAGCTGTTTTTT.

The chain links TRBV6-1 to TRBJ2-1; maybe TRBD1 (5 bases). Between the trimmed V and J ends, which lost 5 bases and 8 bases, there was a span of 16 bases. Germline lookup yields CDR1 MNHNS and CDR2 SASEGT. This CDR3 is built from 14 residues. The chain's CDR3 is CASSQSMGLDEQFF. CDR3 nucleotide sequence: TGTGCCAGCAGTCAATCGATGGGGCTCGATGAGCAGTTCTTC.

The V call is TRBV18, the J call TRBJ1-1; D is possibly TRBD1 (5 bases). The CDR3 extends over 12 amino acids. Germline CDR1 KGHSH, CDR2 LQKENI. V was clipped by 4 bases and J by 5 bases, with 8 bases between them. CDR3 sequence: CASSQGLTEAFF. DNA for the CDR3: TGTGCCAGCTCACAGGGGCTGACTGAAGCTTTCTTT.

The chain combines TRBV2 with TRBJ2-4; no clear D gene. V dropped 6 bases and J dropped 0 bases, with 12 bases sitting between them. Germline V CDR1 and CDR2: SNHLY, FYNNEI. The CDR3 runs to 15 residues. For the CDR3, the DNA is TGTGCCAGCAGACCAGAGGCCCTAGCCAAAAACATTCAGTACTTC. This sequence encodes CASRPEALAKNIQYF.